This T cell receptor (beta chain) was captured by sequencing in a study of T cell responses to AZD1222 COVID-19 vaccine. Study observations and caveats: Spike-specific TCR breadth and depth grew following two AZD1222 doses.

V gave up 3 bases and J gave up 3 bases, with 12 bases separating them. Germline V gives CDR1 KGHSH, CDR2 LQKENI. The CDR3 sequence is 15 residues long. TCRdb keeps only in-frame clones here, not all; method: immunoSEQ multiplex PCR. The data contain more than 95,000 clones, less than 90% of them singletons. Regarding this clone: Its antigen is still unknown.

The origin of this receptor is an adult in good health. The genes are TRBV18 and TRBJ1-5; a weak D match, TRBD1 (6 bases). This sample comprised peripheral blood, obtained on day 0 of AZD1222 vaccination. The CDR3 DNA reads TGTGCCAGCTCACCGGGACAAGCCACCAATCAGCCCCAGCATTTT. Protein sequence: CASSPGQATNQPQHF.